The T cell receptor beta chain under discussion was sequenced for a study of breast tumors, draining lymph nodes, adjacent tissues. With respect to this clonotype: Its antigen is as yet unknown.

TCRdb independently ran MiXCR on the multiplex PCR reads; one entry per CDR3 protein. This table holds 200,000 or so distinct CDR3 sequences, around 29% found once. The CDR3 spans 18 residues. The V end was cut by 5 bases, the J end by 8 bases, with 25 bases between. Germline lookup yields CDR1 MNHNS and CDR2 SASEGT. Study-wide points: Tumors had less TCR diversity than lymph nodes, more than nontumor tissue. Tumor and nontumor repertoires were significantly more similar in luminal-like than in basal-like breast cancer. That most tumor T cells come from lymph nodes remained unproven.

Samples came from axillary lymph nodes draining the breast cancer. This clonotype was sampled from a female donor with breast cancer. Some clones in this sample may be carry-over from other donors' samples. The chain is built from TRBV6-1 and TRBJ1-6; possible D gene TRBD1, 6 bases. The source material was axillary lymph node tissue. In DNA form, the CDR3 reads TGTGCCAGCAGTAGACAGGTCCGCACAGATACGCAGGATTCACCCCTCCACTTT. Amino acid sequence: CASSRQVRTDTQDSPLHF.